Below, 9 T cell receptor beta chains from the same sample are listed, as sequenced in a study of technical replicates of blood from a few donors. Here immunoSEQ multiplex PCR was the method, and the copy in TCRdb shows in-frame clones only, minus some. The repertoire holds tens of thousands of clones, with 96% as singletons. Sequencing was performed on T cells isolated from PBMCs. The source of these receptors is a human donor in good health.

This chain uses TRBV7-8 with TRBJ2-7, with 8 bases identical to TRBD2. Trimming cost V 3 bases and J 7 bases; bases outside gene matches: 8. In germline, CDR1 is SGHVS, CDR2 FQNEAQ. The CDR3 runs 14 residues. DNA of the CDR3: TGTGCCAGCAGCTTGGGACTAGGACTCGGGGAGCAGTACTTC. It translates to CASSLGLGLGEQYF.

This chain joins TRBV19 and TRBJ1-5, with D possibly matching TRBD1 (5 bases). Trimming cost V 4 bases and J 5 bases, with 15 bases left between them. The germline gives CDR1 LNHDA, CDR2 SQIVND (reference sequence). The CDR3 covers 15 residues. In DNA, the CDR3 is TGTGCCAGTAGTACAGACAGAGAGGGCGATCAGCCCCAGCATTTT. Protein product: CASSTDREGDQPQHF.

This sequence joins TRBV5-1 and TRBJ2-7; D might be TRBD2 (6 bases). Between the trimmed V and J ends, which lost 0 bases and 1 base, there was a span of 17 bases. Germline loops: CDR1 SGHRS, CDR2 YFSETQ. The CDR3 contains 17 residues. The CDR3 spells CASSLAYGSGISYEQYF. CDR3 DNA sequence: TGCGCCAGCAGCTTGGCCTATGGTAGCGGAATATCCTACGAGCAGTACTTC.

The chain carries TRBV28 and TRBJ1-1, with 12 bases aligning to TRBD1. The CDR3 is 21 residues long. CDR1 MDHEN and CDR2 SYDVKM come from the germline V gene. The ends lost 5 bases at V and 3 bases at J; junction bases unmatched: 22. The CDR3 reads CASSPFLGQGAPPPSDTEAFF. The CDR3 nucleotides are TGTGCCAGCAGTCCCTTCCTGGGACAGGGGGCGCCTCCTCCATCGGACACTGAAGCTTTCTTT.

This rearrangement joins TRBV29-1 to TRBJ2-1, with 9 positions matching TRBD2. The CDR3 covers 12 residues. J was trimmed by 8 bases and V by 6 bases; bases with no gene match: 5. Germline V lookup: CDR1 SQVTM, CDR2 ANQGSEA. The CDR3 DNA reads TGCAGCGTGCTTAGCGGGAGCGATGAGCAGTTCTTC. Translated: CSVLSGSDEQFF.

This clone is a singleton in its sample. The chain recombines TRBV7-3 with TRBJ1-1, with a possible D match to TRBD1 (6 bases). The V and J ends lost 1 base and 3 bases respectively, with 21 bases between them. Germline V CDR1 and CDR2: SGHTA, FQGTGA. The CDR3 sequence is 18 residues long. The CDR3 loop is CASSLIGGGYERYTEAFF. The CDR3 DNA reads as TGTGCCAGCAGCTTAATAGGGGGGGGATATGAGCGGTACACTGAAGCTTTCTTT.

V usage is TRBV7-9 and J usage is TRBJ2-1; D is perhaps TRBD2 (6 bases). The germline CDR1 and CDR2 sequences are SEHNR and FQNEAQ (reference sequence). Trimming removed 7 bases from V and 3 bases from J, with 16 bases in between. The CDR3 sequence is 15 residues long. The DNA for the CDR3 is TGTGCCAGCATCGAAACGGGACTCAACTACAATGAGCAGTTCTTC. It yields the protein CASIETGLNYNEQFF.

This chain joins TRBV7-6 and TRBJ2-7; tentative D call: TRBD1 (5 bases). Trimming removed 2 bases at V and 5 bases at J, with 10 bases between. CDR3 length equals 13 residues. Germline V gives CDR1 SGHVS, CDR2 FNYEAQ. The CDR3 loop reads CASSLIAGNEQYF. CDR3 DNA: TGTGCCAGCAGCTTAATTGCAGGGAACGAGCAGTACTTC. The full variable domain, completed using reference TRBV7-6 and TRBJ2-7, is GAGVSQSPRYKVTKRGQDVALRCDPISGHVSLYWYRQALGQGPEFLTYFNYEAQQDKSGLPNDRFSAERPEGSISTLTIQRTEQRDSAMYRCASSLIAGNEQYFGPGTRLTVT.

The chain links TRBV11-2 to TRBJ2-1, with unresolved D. Germline CDR1 reads SGHAT; CDR2 reads FQNNGV. V shed 4 bases and J shed 5 bases, with 6 bases lying between them. CDR3 length: 12 residues. CDR3 coding DNA: TGTGCCAGCAGCTGGGCCAACAATGAGCAGTTCTTC. Translated: CASSWANNEQFF.